This T cell receptor (beta chain) was profiled in a study of blood T cells in healthy people across ages. The authors ran a second PCR of about 6 to 11 cycles using a sample-barcoded 5' primer and a J-beta primer mix. TCRdb fed the 5' RACE reads into MiXCR, producing one record per CDR3 protein. This table holds over 600,000 distinct CDR3 sequences, around two fifths found once. Germline values: CDR1 DFQATT, CDR2 SNEGSKA (reference sequence). The CDR3 sequence is 14 residues long. V dropped 7 bases and J dropped 3; count of bases not matched to a gene: 8. The V gene is TRBV20-1, the J gene TRBJ2-2, with 7 bases fitting TRBD1. The TCR sequence derives from a man older than 75 in good health. Sequenced input: blood. The CDR3 is CSGRVTGYTGELFF. The CDR3 coding sequence is TGCAGTGGGCGAGTGACAGGGTACACCGGGGAGCTGTTTTTT.